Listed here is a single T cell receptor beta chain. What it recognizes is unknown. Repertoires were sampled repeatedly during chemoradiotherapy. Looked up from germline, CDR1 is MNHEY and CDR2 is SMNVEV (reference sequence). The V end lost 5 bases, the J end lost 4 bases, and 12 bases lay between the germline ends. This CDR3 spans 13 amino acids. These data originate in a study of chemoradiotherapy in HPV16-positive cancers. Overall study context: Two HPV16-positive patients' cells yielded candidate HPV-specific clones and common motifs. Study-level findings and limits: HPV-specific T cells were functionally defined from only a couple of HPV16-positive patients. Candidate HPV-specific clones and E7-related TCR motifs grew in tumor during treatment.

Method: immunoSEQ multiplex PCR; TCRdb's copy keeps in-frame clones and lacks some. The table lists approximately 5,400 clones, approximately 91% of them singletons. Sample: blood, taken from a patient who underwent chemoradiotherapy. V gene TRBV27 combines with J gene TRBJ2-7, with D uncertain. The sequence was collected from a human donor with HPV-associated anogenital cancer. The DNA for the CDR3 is TGTGCCAGCAGTCCTTCGATCATGTACGAGCAGTACTTC. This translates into CASSPSIMYEQYF.